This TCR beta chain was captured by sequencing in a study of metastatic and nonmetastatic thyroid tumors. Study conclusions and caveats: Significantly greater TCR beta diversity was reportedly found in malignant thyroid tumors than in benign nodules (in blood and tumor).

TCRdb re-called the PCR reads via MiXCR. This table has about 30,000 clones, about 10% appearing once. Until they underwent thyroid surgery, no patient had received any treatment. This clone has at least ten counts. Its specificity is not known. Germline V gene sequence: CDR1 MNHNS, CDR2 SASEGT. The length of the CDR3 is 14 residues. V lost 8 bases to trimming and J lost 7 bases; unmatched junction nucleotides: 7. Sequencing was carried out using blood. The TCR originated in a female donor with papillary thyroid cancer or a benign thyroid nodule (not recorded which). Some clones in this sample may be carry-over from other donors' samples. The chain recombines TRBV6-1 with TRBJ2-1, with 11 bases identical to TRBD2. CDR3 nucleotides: TGTGCCAGCTCCGGGACTAGCGGTTGGAATGAGCAGTTCTTC. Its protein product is CASSGTSGWNEQFF.